The clone carrying this T cell receptor (beta chain) was found many times. The target antigen is unknown. These data originate in a study of regulatory T cells in long-lasting Graves disease. Study results and limitations: Persistent Graves' disease cases displayed lower TCR diversity than newly diagnosed ones.

From germline, CDR1 is GTSNPN and CDR2 SVGIG (reference sequence). Trimming removed 2 bases from V and 7 bases from J; junction bases left unmatched: 7. The CDR3 runs 14 residues. Time point of the sample: newly diagnosed GD, antithyroid drugs for less than 3 months. Construction of the TCR library relied on RNA isolated from PBMCs. Patients came through an endocrinology department, and that department was in Xi'an, China. Building the TCR beta libraries relied on iRepertoire HTBI primers, and CDR3 regions underwent Arm-PCR. MiXCR was run by TCRdb on the multiplex PCR reads, yielding one entry per CDR3 protein. The sample lists 350,000 to 400,000 distinct CDR3 sequences; 15% to 18% were seen once.

The chain is built from TRBV30 and TRBJ1-5; 8 bases match TRBD1. This receptor was taken from a female donor with Graves disease. The specimen comprised peripheral blood mononuclear cells (PBMCs), sampled at new diagnosis, from a patient treated with antithyroid drugs. CDR3 DNA: TGTGCCTGGAGTTCTGGACAGGGAGGGCAGCCCCAGCATTTT. It codes for CAWSSGQGGQPQHF.